The 18 T cell receptor beta chains below come from one sample, sequenced in a study of blood T cell repertoires in COVID-19. The assay was immunoSEQ multiplex PCR, and TCRdb's table has in-frame clones only and misses some. Found here are under 200,000 clones, 80% of them singletons; the top ten hold around 3.2%. The sequenced sample consisted of PBMCs or T cells enriched from blood (not recorded which). The source is an older woman who had recovered from COVID-19.

This chain uses TRBV27 with TRBJ1-1, with D maybe TRBD1 (6 bases). The CDR3 is made up of 13 amino acids. Germline V CDR1 and CDR2: MNHEY, SMNVEV (reference sequence). V was trimmed by 3 bases and J by 6 bases, leaving 11 bases between them. The CDR3: CASSFWAGAEAFF. The CDR3 DNA sequence: TGTGCCAGCAGTTTTTGGGCAGGGGCTGAAGCTTTCTTT.

The CDR3 loop is CANRGGASYEQYF. DNA of the CDR3: TGTGCCAACCGAGGCGGGGCCTCCTACGAGCAGTACTTC. The chain uses TRBV27 and TRBJ2-7; D may be TRBD2 (6 bases). Per germline, CDR1 MNHEY and CDR2 SMNVEV (reference sequence). This CDR3 has 13 residues. V gave up 10 bases and J gave up 0 bases, with 13 bases separating them.

V usage is TRBV27 and J usage is TRBJ2-7, with D maybe TRBD1 (5 bases). Germline loops: CDR1 MNHEY, CDR2 SMNVEV (reference sequence). CDR3 length: 15 residues. V lost 3 bases, J lost 1 base, and 13 bases lay in between. CDR3 sequence reads: CASSFQSQGSYEQYF. The DNA for the CDR3 is TGTGCCAGCAGTTTCCAGAGTCAGGGATCCTACGAGCAGTACTTC.

The chain employs TRBV4-1 and TRBJ2-5; possible D gene TRBD1, 5 bases. Germline loops: CDR1 MGHRA, CDR2 YSYEKL. The germline V and J ends were trimmed by 4 bases and 1 base, with 10 bases remaining between them. This CDR3 is built from 14 residues. The CDR3 here is CASSRTDSQETQYF. CDR3 bases: TGCGCCAGCAGCCGAACTGACAGCCAAGAGACCCAGTACTTC.

J is TRBJ2-5 and V is TRBV9, with D hard to call. This CDR3 has 14 amino acids. Germline V gives CDR1 SGDLS, CDR2 YYNGEE. Trimming took 3 bases from V and 5 from J, leaving 14 bases between them. CDR3 nucleotides: TGTGCCAGCAGCGGGTCCACAGCTTGGGAGACCCAGTACTTC. Its protein product is CASSGSTAWETQYF.

The V gene is TRBV5-5, the J gene TRBJ2-3; the match to TRBD1 covers 7 bases. The CDR3 runs to 16 residues. CDR1 is SGHKS, CDR2 YYEKEE, per germline (reference sequence). After removal of 0 bases from V and 4 bases from J, the junction contained 8 bases not matched to a gene. The CDR3 spells CASSLATGVVADTQYF. The CDR3 bases are TGTGCCAGCAGCTTGGCCACAGGGGTGGTGGCAGATACGCAGTATTTT.

The chain links TRBV2 to TRBJ2-5; 7 bases agree with TRBD1. Germline V CDR1 and CDR2: SNHLY, FYNNEI. V dropped 2 bases and J dropped 2; count of bases not matched to a gene: 2. The CDR3 runs 14 residues. The DNA of the CDR3 is TGTGCCAGCAGTGAAAGGGGACAGCAAGAGACCCAGTACTTC. Translating it yields CASSERGQQETQYF.

This sequence joins TRBV7-9 and TRBJ1-2; TRBD1 might be the D (6 bases). The V and J ends lost 7 bases and 4 bases respectively, with 19 bases between them. This CDR3 has 15 residues. Germline V CDR1 and CDR2: SEHNR, FQNEAQ (reference sequence). CDR3 sequence reads: CASTPTADSLYGYTF. The CDR3, as DNA: TGTGCCAGCACGCCCACAGCGGACAGCCTCTATGGCTACACCTTC.

Ten or more counts support this clone. The chain uses TRBV6-1 and TRBJ1-3; no clear D. This CDR3 spans 13 amino acids. The germline CDR1 and CDR2 sequences are MNHNS and SASEGT. Trimming shortened V by 0 bases and J by 9 bases, and 9 bases separated the two germline ends. CDR3 nucleotides: TGTGCCAGCAGTGAAGCAGGACGGGGCACCATATATTTT. Protein product: CASSEAGRGTIYF.

The CDR3 here is CASSSQRTGEAFF. CDR3 nucleotides: TGTGCCAGCAGCTCCCAGCGGACAGGTGAAGCTTTCTTT. The chain carries TRBV7-2 and TRBJ1-1, with 7 bases that match TRBD1. CDR3 length: 13 amino acids. V lost 4 bases and J lost 7; bases outside the gene matches: 6. CDR1 is SGHTA, CDR2 FQGNSA, per germline. Looking up the rest from reference TRBV7-2 and TRBJ1-1 gives the full variable domain: GAGVSQSPSNKVTEKGKDVELRCDPISGHTALYWYRQSLGQGLEFLIYFQGNSAPDKSGLPSDRFSAERTGGSVSTLTIQRTQQEDSAVYLCASSSQRTGEAFFGQGTRLTVV.

The rearrangement links TRBV9 to TRBJ2-1; 7 bases map to TRBD1. The CDR3 has 15 residues. J lost 8 bases, V lost 3 bases, and 11 bases had no gene match. Looked up from germline, CDR1 is SGDLS and CDR2 is YYNGEE. CDR3 sequence (DNA): TGTGCCAGCAGCGCGACGCTCCTAGGGGGCGATGAGCAGTTCTTC. This translates into CASSATLLGGDEQFF. The entire variable domain, with the rest obtained from reference TRBV9 and TRBJ2-1, is as follows: DSGVTQTPKHLITATGQRVTLRCSPRSGDLSVYWYQQSLDQGLQFLIQYYNGEERAKGNILERFSAQQFPDLHSELNLSSLELGDSALYFCASSATLLGGDEQFFGPGTRLTVL.

The gene calls are TRBV5-5 and TRBJ1-2; D is ambiguous. The V gene's germline CDR1 is SGHKS and CDR2 YYEKEE (reference sequence). V was clipped by 0 bases and J by 7 bases, with 13 bases between them. The CDR3 is made up of 14 amino acids. CDR3 protein: CASSLEAGGFGYTF. The DNA of the CDR3 is TGTGCCAGCAGCTTGGAGGCGGGCGGATTTGGCTACACCTTC. Using reference TRBV5-5 and TRBJ1-2 for the parts outside the CDR3, the full variable domain is DAGVTQSPTHLIKTRGQQVTLRCSPISGHKSVSWYQQVLGQGPQFIFQYYEKEERGRGNFPDRFSARQFPNYSSELNVNALLLGDSALYLCASSLEAGGFGYTFGSGTRLTVV.

J is TRBJ1-1 and V is TRBV5-4; 9 nucleotides match TRBD1. Germline V gene data show CDR1 as SGHNT and CDR2 as YYREEE (reference sequence). The trim removed 7 bases at V and 5 bases at J, leaving 12 bases unmatched. The CDR3 runs to 15 residues. The CDR3 DNA follows: TGTGCCAGCGAGGACGGGACAGGGATGGGTACTGAAGCTTTCTTT. Translated, it gives CASEDGTGMGTEAFF.

V is TRBV5-1 and J is TRBJ1-1, with a tentative D call TRBD1 (5 bases). Looked up from germline, CDR1 is SGHRS and CDR2 is YFSETQ. V lost 5 bases, J lost 7 bases, and 12 bases lay in between. This CDR3 is 12 amino acids long. The CDR3 loop reads CASRDGGLEAFF. CDR3 in DNA: TGCGCCAGCAGGGACGGGGGACTTGAAGCTTTCTTT.

The chain has TRBV19 and TRBJ2-3; D ambiguous. The CDR3 extends over 13 amino acids. Germline V lookup: CDR1 LNHDA, CDR2 SQIVND (reference sequence). Trimming shortened V by 3 bases and J by 2 bases, and 6 bases separated the two germline ends. The CDR3 spells CASSIQVTDTQYF. CDR3 sequence (DNA): TGTGCCAGTAGTATCCAGGTCACAGATACGCAGTATTTT.

The chain combines TRBV4-2 with TRBJ2-7; a weak D match, TRBD2 (6 bases). The CDR3 loop spans 16 amino acids. Germline CDR1 and CDR2: LGHNA and YNFKEQ. V was trimmed by 0 bases and J by 3 bases, leaving 15 bases between them. The CDR3 DNA follows: TGTGCCAGCAGCCAAGATATAAGTAGGCGGGGCTACGAGCAGTACTTC. This gives the protein CASSQDISRRGYEQYF.

This clone was detected only a few times. The rearrangement uses TRBV5-1 and TRBJ2-2; tentative D call: TRBD2 (6 bases). This CDR3 is 16 amino acids long. Trimming cost V 6 bases and J 2 bases, with 17 bases left between them. Germline values: CDR1 SGHRS, CDR2 YFSETQ. CDR3 residues: CASTPAGRPNTGELFF. CDR3 nucleotides: TGCGCCAGCACTCCGGCCGGGAGACCAAACACCGGGGAGCTGTTTTTT.

The chain carries TRBV28 and TRBJ1-2, with TRBD1 identical over 8 bases. The CDR3 consists of 16 residues. CDR1 and CDR2 (germline): MDHEN, SYDVKM. V shed 3 bases and J 6 bases; nucleotides not matched to a gene: 12. The CDR3 sequence: CASSLVVWQGADGYTF. The CDR3 DNA reads TGTGCCAGCAGTTTGGTAGTCTGGCAGGGGGCGGATGGCTACACCTTC.